This T cell receptor beta chain was profiled in a study of T cell responses to AZD1222 COVID-19 vaccine. Clones were read by immunoSEQ multiplex PCR, and TCRdb kept only the in-frame ones, dropping some. The sample lists tens of thousands of clones; 65% to 90% were seen once. Findings of the study overall: In the spike-specific TCR repertoire, nearly half reportedly target unmutated variant regions.

Note on this clone: The antigen is not known.

This receptor was taken from an adult in good health. Sequences were derived from peripheral blood, sampled on day 0 of AZD1222 vaccination.

The CDR3 reads CASSVRGEAQHF. In nucleotides, the CDR3 is TGTGCCAGCAGCGTAAGGGGGGAGGCCCAGCATTTT. The chain uses TRBV12-3 or TRBV12-4 and TRBJ1-5, with a possible D match to TRBD1 (6 bases). Trimming cost V 6 bases and J 11 bases, with 14 bases left between them. This CDR3 region has 12 residues.